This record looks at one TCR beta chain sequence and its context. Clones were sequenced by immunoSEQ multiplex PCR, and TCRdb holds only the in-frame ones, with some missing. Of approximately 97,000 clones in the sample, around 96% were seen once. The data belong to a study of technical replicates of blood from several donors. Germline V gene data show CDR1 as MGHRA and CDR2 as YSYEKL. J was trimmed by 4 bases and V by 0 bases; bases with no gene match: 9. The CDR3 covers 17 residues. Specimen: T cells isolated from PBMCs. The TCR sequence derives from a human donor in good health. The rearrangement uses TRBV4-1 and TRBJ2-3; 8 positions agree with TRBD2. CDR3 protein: CASSQEAEREISDTQYF. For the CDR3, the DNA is TGCGCCAGCAGCCAAGAAGCTGAGCGGGAGATCTCAGATACGCAGTATTTT.